This paragraph reports one T cell receptor beta chain. The antigen remains unidentified. These data come from a study of identical twins. Notes on the study in general: Twin-shared out-of-frame alpha sequences showed excess low generation probability. The conclusions drew on cross-sectional statistical analysis instead of tracking the same donors.

Template switching, a step in the protocol, added a universal primer site, and cDNA carried unique molecular identifiers. A single record per CDR3 protein comes from TCRdb applying MiXCR to the 5' RACE reads. The sample shows under 1 million distinct CDR3 sequences, about 12% of them seen only once. The same sample was also used in a study of yellow fever vaccine responses in identical twins. That report adds: Reports say the vaccine T cell response in twins looked partly convergent and partly personalized.

This TCR was recovered from a woman aged 18-30 years in good health. The specimen was PBMCs.

CDR3 DNA: TGTGCCAGCAGCCCCGATAGCAGGGGGACGAACACCATATATTTT. It codes for CASSPDSRGTNTIYF. This chain links TRBV6-1 with TRBJ1-3; 7 nucleotides line up with TRBD1. With V trimmed by 6 bases and J by 7 bases, 12 bases remained unmatched. This CDR3 contains 15 residues. CDR1 and CDR2 from the germline V gene are MNHNS and SASEGT.